This T cell receptor (beta chain) was profiled in a study of blood T cells in healthy people across ages. Whole-study results and caveats: Donor CMV status, an unknown factor, possibly confounded changes in expanded clonotypes.

It was with a sample-barcoded 5' primer and a J-beta primer mix that a second PCR of about 7 to 12 cycles was run. TCRdb itself ran the 5' RACE reads through MiXCR, one entry per CDR3 protein. This sample has fewer than 900,000 distinct CDR3 sequences, with 35% to 45% found just once. Healthy Caucasians from Russia aged about 6 to 100 served as donors. V gave up 6 bases and J gave up 1 base; unmatched junction bases: 8. The CDR3 length is 15 residues. Germline loops: CDR1 SQVTM, CDR2 ANQGSEA. Ten or more counts support this clonotype. Its specificity is unknown. The receptor comes from a woman aged 55 to 70 in good health. This chain joins TRBV29-1 and TRBJ2-5; 10 nucleotides match TRBD1. The sequencing sample was made of blood. Written as DNA, the CDR3 is TGCAGCGTGAGGGACAGGGGATTATTCCAAGAGACCCAGTACTTC. Its translation: CSVRDRGLFQETQYF.